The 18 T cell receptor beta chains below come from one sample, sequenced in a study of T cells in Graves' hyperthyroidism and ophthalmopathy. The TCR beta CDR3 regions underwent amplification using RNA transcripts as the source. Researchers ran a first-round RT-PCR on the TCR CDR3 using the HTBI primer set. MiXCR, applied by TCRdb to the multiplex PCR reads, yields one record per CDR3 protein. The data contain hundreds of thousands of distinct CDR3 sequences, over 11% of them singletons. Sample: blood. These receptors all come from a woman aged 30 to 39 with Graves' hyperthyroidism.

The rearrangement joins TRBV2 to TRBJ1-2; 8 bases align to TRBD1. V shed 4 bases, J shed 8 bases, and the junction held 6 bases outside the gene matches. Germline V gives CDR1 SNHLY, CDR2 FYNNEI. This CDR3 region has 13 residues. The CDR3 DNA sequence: TGTGCCAGCAGTGCTGGACAGGGTGGCGGCTACACCTTC. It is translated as CASSAGQGGGYTF.

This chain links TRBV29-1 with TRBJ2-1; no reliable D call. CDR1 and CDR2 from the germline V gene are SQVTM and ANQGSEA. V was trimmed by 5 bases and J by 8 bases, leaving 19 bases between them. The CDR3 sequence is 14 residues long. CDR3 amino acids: CSVTPDAPDDEQFF. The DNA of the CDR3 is TGCAGCGTTACACCGGACGCCCCGGACGATGAGCAGTTCTTC.

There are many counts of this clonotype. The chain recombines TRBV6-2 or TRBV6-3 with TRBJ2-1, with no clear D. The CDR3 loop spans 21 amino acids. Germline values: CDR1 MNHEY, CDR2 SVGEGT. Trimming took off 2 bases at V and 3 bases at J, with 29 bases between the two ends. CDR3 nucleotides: TGTGCCAGCAGTTACCCGACAAAAGTGCAGGTTATTAAGGCTAGCTACAATGAGCAGTTCTTC. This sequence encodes CASSYPTKVQVIKASYNEQFF.

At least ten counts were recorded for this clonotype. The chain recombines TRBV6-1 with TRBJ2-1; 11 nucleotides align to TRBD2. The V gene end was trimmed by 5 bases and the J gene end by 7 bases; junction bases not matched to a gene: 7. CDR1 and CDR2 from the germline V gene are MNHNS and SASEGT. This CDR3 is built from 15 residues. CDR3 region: CASSTSGSLLNEQFF. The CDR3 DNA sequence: TGTGCCAGCAGTACTAGCGGGAGTCTATTGAATGAGCAGTTCTTC.

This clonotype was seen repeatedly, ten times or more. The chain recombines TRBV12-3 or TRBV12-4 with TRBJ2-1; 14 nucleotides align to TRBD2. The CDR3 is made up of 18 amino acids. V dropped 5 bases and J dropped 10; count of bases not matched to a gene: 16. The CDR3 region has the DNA TGTGCCAGCAGTCGAGCAGCCGGGACTAGCGGGAGTGTTAGAGAGCAGTTCTTC. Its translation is CASSRAAGTSGSVREQFF.

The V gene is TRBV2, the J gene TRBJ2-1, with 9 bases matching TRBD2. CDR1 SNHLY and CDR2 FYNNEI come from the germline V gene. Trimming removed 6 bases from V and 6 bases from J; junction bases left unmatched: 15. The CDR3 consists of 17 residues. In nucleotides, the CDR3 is TGTGCCAGCAGCCGGGGTCTGGTGATAGCGGGAGTCAATGAGCAGTTCTTC. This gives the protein CASSRGLVIAGVNEQFF.

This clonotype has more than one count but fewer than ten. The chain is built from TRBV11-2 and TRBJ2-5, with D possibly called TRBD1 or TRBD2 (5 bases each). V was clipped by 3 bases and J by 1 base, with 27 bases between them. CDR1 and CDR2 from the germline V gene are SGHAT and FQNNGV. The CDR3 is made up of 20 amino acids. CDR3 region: CASSFGFGGVGRGRQETQYF. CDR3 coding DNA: TGTGCCAGCAGCTTTGGGTTTGGGGGAGTGGGACGTGGACGCCAAGAGACCCAGTACTTC. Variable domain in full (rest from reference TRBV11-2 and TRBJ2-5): EAGVAQSPRYKIIEKRQSVAFWCNPISGHATLYWYQQILGQGPKLLIQFQNNGVVDDSQLPKDRFSAERLKGVDSTLKIQPAKLEDSAVYLCASSFGFGGVGRGRQETQYFGPGTRLLVL.

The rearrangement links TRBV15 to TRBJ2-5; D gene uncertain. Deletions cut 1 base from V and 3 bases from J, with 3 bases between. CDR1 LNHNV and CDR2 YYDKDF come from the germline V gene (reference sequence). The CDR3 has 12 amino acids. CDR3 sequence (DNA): TGTGCCACCAGCAGAGCCAAAGAGACCCAGTACTTC. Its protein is CATSRAKETQYF.

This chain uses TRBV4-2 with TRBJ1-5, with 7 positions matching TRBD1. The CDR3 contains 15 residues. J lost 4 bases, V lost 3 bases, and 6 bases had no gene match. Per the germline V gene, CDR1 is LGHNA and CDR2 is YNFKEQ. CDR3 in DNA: TGTGCCAGCAGCCAGGAGCAGGGGGAAAATCAGCCCCAGCATTTT. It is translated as CASSQEQGENQPQHF.

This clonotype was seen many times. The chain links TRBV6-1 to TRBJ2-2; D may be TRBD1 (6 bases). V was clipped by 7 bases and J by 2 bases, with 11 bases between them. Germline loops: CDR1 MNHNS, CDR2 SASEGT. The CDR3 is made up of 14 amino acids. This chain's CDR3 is CASIGTSNTGELFF. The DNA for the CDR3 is TGTGCCAGCATCGGGACATCCAACACCGGGGAGCTGTTTTTT.

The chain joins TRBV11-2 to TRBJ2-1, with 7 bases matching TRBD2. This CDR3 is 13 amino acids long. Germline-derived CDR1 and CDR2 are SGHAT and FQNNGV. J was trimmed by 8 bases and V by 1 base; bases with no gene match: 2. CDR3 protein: CASSLVGGDEQFF. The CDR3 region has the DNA TGTGCCAGCAGCTTAGTTGGGGGGGATGAGCAGTTCTTC.

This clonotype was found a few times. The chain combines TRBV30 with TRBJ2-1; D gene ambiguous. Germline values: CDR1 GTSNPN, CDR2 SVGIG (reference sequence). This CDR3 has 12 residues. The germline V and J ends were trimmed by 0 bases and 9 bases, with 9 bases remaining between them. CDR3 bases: TGTGCCTGGAGTGTCCTAAGGAGTGAGCAGTTCTTC. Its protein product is CAWSVLRSEQFF.

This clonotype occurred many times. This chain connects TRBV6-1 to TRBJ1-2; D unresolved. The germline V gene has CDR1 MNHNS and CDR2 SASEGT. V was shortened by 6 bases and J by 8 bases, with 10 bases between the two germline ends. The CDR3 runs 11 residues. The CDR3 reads CASSSSGGYTF. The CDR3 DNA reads TGTGCCAGCAGCTCCTCTGGGGGCTACACCTTC.

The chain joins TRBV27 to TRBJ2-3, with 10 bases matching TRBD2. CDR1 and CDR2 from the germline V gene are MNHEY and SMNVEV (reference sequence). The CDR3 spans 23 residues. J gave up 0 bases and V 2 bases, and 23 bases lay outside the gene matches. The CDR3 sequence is CASSLISSGRVSDPAKSTDTQYF. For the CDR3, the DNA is TGTGCCAGCAGTTTAATTTCTAGCGGGAGAGTTTCGGATCCAGCTAAGAGCACAGATACGCAGTATTTT.

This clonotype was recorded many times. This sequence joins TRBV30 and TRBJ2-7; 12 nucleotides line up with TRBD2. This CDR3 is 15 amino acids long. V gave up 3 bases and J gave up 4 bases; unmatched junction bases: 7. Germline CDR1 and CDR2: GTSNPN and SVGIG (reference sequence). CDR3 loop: CAWSRLAGARYEQYF. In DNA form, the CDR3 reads TGTGCCTGGAGCCGACTAGCGGGAGCTAGGTACGAGCAGTACTTC.

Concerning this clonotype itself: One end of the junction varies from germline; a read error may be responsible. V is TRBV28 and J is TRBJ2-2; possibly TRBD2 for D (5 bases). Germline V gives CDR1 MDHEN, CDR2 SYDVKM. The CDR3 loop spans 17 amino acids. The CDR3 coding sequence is TGTGCCAGCAGTTATGGGTTAAGCGGAGCAATCACCGGGAAGCTGTTTTTT. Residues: CASSYGLSGAITGKLFF.

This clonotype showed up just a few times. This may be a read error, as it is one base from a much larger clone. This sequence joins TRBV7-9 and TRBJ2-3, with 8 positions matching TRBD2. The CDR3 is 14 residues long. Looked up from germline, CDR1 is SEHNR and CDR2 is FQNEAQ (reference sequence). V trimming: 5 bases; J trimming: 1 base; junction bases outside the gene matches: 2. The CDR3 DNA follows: TGTGCCAGCAGCATTAGCGGGGGCACAGATACGCAGTATTTT. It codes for CASSISGGTDTQYF.

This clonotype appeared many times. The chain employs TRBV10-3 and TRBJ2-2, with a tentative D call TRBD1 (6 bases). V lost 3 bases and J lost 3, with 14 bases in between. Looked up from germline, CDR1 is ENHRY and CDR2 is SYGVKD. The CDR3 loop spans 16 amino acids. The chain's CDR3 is CAISDPRDTHTGELFF. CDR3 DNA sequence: TGTGCCATCAGTGATCCGAGGGACACTCACACCGGGGAGCTGTTTTTT.